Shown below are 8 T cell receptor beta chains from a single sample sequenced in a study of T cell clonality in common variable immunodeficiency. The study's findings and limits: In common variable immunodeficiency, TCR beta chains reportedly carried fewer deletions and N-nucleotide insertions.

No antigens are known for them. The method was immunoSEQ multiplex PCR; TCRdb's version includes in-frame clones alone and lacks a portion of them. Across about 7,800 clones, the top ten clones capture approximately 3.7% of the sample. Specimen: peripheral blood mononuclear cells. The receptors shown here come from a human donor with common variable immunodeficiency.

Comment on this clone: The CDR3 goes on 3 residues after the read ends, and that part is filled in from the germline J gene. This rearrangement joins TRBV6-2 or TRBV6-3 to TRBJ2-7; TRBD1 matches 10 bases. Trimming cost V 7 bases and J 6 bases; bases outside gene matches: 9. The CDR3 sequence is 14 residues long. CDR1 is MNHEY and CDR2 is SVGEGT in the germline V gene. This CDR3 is CASTRDRGTSEQYF. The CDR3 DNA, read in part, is TGTGCCAGCACCCGGGACAGGGGAACATCCGAG.

The DNA read from the CDR3 is TGTGCCAGTAGTATCCAGGGTTCAGATACG. This translates into CASSIQGSDT. The whole CDR3 sequence reads CASSIQGSDTQYF. The chain couples TRBV19 to TRBJ2-3, with a possible D match to TRBD1 (5 bases). The read terminates 3 residues ahead of where the CDR3 ends, so the germline J gene completes it. The CDR3 loop spans 13 amino acids. V gave up 3 bases and J gave up 4 bases, with 8 bases separating them. Germline CDR1 LNHDA, CDR2 SQIVND (reference sequence).

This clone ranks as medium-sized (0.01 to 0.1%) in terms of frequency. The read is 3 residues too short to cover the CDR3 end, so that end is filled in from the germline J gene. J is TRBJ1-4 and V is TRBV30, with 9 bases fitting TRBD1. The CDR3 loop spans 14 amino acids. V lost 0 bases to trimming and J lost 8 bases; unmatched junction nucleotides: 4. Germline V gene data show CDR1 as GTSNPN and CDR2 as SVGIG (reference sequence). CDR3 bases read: TGTGCCTGGAGTGTCGGGACAGGGTGGGAAAAA. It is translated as CAWSVGTGWEK. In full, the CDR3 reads CAWSVGTGWEKLFF. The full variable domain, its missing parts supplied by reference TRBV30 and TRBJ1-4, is SQTIHQWPATLVQPVGSPLSLECTVEGTSNPNLYWYRQAAGRGLQLLFYSVGIGQISSEVPQNLSASRPQDRQFILSSKKLLLSDSGFYLCAWSVGTGWEKLFFGSGTQLSVL.

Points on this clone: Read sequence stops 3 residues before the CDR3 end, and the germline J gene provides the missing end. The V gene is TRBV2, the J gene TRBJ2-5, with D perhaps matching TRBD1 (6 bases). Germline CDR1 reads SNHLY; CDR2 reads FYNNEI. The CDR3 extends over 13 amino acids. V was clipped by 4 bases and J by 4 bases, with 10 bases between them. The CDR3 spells CASSVRRGETQYF. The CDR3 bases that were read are TGTGCCAGCAGTGTCCGCAGGGGAGAGACC. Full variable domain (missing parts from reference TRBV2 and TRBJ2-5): EPEVTQTPSHQVTQMGQEVILRCVPISNHLYFYWYRQILGQKVEFLVSFYNNEISEKSEIFDDQFSVERPDGSNFTLKIRSTKLEDSAMYFCASSVRRGETQYFGPGTRLLVL.

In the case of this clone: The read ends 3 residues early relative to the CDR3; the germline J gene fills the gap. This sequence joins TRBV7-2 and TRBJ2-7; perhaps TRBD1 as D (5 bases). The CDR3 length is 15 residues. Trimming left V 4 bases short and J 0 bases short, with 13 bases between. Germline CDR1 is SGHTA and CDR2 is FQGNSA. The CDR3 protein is CASSSDTGYSYEQYF. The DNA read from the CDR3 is TGTGCCAGCAGCTCGGACACAGGTTACTCCTACGAG.

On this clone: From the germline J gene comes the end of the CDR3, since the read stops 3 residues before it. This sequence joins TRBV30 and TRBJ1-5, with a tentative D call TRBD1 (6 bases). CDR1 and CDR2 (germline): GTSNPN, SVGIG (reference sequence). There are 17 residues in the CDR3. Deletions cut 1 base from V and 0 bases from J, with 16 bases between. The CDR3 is CAWSDFRDIDSNQPQHF. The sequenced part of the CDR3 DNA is TGTGCCTGGAGTGATTTCCGGGACATTGATAGCAATCAGCCC.

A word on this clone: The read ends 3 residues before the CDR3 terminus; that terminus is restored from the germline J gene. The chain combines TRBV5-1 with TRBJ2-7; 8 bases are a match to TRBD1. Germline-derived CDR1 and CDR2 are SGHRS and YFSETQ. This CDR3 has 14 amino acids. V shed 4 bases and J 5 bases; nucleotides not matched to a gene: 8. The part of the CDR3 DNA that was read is TGCGCCAGCAGCAAATCACAGGGGGTTGACGAG. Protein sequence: CASSKSQGVDE. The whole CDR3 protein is CASSKSQGVDEQYF.

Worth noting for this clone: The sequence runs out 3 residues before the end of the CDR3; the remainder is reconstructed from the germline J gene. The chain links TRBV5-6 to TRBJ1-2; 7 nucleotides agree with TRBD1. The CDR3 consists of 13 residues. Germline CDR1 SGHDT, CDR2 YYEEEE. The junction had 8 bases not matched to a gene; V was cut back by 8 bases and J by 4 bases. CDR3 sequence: CASTRDRAYGYTF. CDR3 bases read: TGTGCCAGTACCCGGGACAGAGCCTATGGC.